This entry describes one T cell receptor (beta chain). V lost 4 bases and J lost 3; bases outside the gene matches: 3. The germline V gene encodes CDR1 SGHDT and CDR2 YYEEEE. The CDR3 has 13 amino acids. Measured with immunoSEQ multiplex PCR; TCRdb has only the in-frame clones, and not every one. The sample includes around 130,000 clones, about 95% of them seen just once. These data are taken from a study of T cell changes during pregnancy in multiple sclerosis. The TCR sequence derives from a female donor with multiple sclerosis, enrolled in a pregnancy study. The chain employs TRBV5-6 and TRBJ1-2; 7 nucleotides line up with TRBD1. The specimen comprised peripheral blood, sampled after pregnancy. Here the CDR3 reads CASSRQGHYGYTF. The CDR3 DNA reads TGTGCCAGCAGCCGACAGGGTCACTATGGCTACACCTTC.